The present T cell receptor (beta chain) was sequenced within a study of T cells in Graves' hyperthyroidism and ophthalmopathy. The V segment lost 8 bases and the J segment 9 bases; nucleotides outside the gene matches: 17. There are 15 residues in the CDR3. Germline V gene lookup returns CDR1 SGHTA and CDR2 FQGNSA. TCR beta CDR3 region amplification was performed from RNA transcripts. HTBI primers drove first-round RT-PCR of the TCR CDR3. From the multiplex PCR reads, TCRdb called clonotypes with MiXCR, one entry per CDR3 protein. The table records 250,000 to 350,000 distinct CDR3 sequences, approximately 21% of them present only once. It was uncontrolled infection, other autoimmune disease, pregnancy or lactation that excluded patients. The diagnoses drew upon clinical symptoms, serum thyroxine and TRAb, thyroid ultrasound and orbital computed tomography.

The chain has TRBV7-2 and TRBJ2-5; 8 positions match TRBD2. The TCR was taken from a man aged 25-40 years with Graves' ophthalmopathy. The sample was blood. The CDR3 loop is CASCLGTRTKVAQYF. Written as DNA, the CDR3 is TGTGCCAGCTGTCTGGGGACTAGGACAAAGGTGGCCCAGTACTTC.